The present T cell receptor (beta chain) was sequenced within a study of Ad26.COV2.S vaccination and SARS-CoV-2 variants. Turning to the study itself: Intramuscular Ad26.COV2.S at 5x10^10 or 1x10^11 viral particles. The study, taken as a whole, reports: Reported findings describe substantial breadth in spike-specific CD8+ and CD4+ T cell responses following vaccination.

Regarding this clone: Its antigen remains unknown.

Using immunoSEQ multiplex PCR, the repertoire was profiled, and TCRdb retains in-frame clones only, with some absent. The repertoire holds approximately 500,000 clones, with roughly 87% as singletons. The CDR3 contains 14 residues. Germline V gene sequence: CDR1 GTSNPN, CDR2 SVGIG (reference sequence). The treatment denotes: approximately 18 received Ad26.COV2.S at low or high dose, single or two shots; about five received placebo; per-sample allocation not given. Samples were taken on day 63 after the first vaccine or placebo injection. The chain couples TRBV30 to TRBJ1-1; D might be TRBD1 (5 bases). The sample consisted of peripheral blood, taken in a trial of Ad26.COV2.S vaccine versus placebo. The sequence derives from a person between 18 and 65 years old who received the Ad26.COV2.S COVID-19 vaccine or a placebo. The CDR3, as DNA: TGTGCTTACAGGTGGTTAGGAATGGACACTGAAGCTTTCTTT. It codes for CAYRWLGMDTEAFF.